This T cell receptor (beta chain) was obtained from a study of radiotherapy plus CTLA-4 blockade in lung cancer. About the research overall: Objective responses emerged in roughly a sixth of patients, and 31% attained disease control. The study's findings and limits: TCR clones from tumors expanded in blood after radiotherapy plus ipilimumab.

Clones were read by immunoSEQ multiplex PCR, and TCRdb kept only the in-frame ones, dropping some. Here the sample spans approximately 50,000 clones, about 88% being singletons. This CDR3 has 15 amino acids. Germline CDR1 and CDR2: MNHEY and SMNVEV (reference sequence). V was pared by 1 base and J by 3 bases, with 12 bases between. On this clone itself: Antigen unknown.

Focal radiation with ipilimumab CTLA-4 blockade was given to patients with chemo-refractory metastatic non-small-cell lung cancer. The sequencing here drew on peripheral blood, taken from a patient treated with radiotherapy plus ipilimumab. The TCR sequence derives from a human donor with non-small cell lung cancer that progressed on radiotherapy plus ipilimumab. Some clones in this sample may be carry-over from other donors' samples. The V call is TRBV27, the J call TRBJ1-1; D is possibly TRBD1 (5 bases). The CDR3 DNA is TGTGCCAGCAGTTTATACGGGGGAGGGGACACTGAAGCTTTCTTT. This codes for CASSLYGGGDTEAFF.